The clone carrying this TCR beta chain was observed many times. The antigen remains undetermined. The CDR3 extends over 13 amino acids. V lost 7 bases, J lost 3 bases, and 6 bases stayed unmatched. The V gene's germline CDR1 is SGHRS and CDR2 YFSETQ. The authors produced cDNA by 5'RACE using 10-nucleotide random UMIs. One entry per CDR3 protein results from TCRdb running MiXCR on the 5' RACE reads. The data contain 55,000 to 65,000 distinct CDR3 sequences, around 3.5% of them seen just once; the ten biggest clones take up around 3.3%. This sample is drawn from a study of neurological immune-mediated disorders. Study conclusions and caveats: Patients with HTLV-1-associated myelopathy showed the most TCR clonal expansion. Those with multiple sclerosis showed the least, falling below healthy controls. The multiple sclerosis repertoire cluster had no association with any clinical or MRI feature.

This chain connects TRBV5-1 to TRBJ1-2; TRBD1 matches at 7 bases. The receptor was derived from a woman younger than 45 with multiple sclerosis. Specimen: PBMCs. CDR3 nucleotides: TGCGCCAGCGCGACGGACAGGCACTATGGCTACACCTTC. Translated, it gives CASATDRHYGYTF. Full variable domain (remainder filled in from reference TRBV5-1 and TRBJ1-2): KAGVTQTPRYLIKTRGQQVTLSCSPISGHRSVSWYQQTPGQGLQFLFEYFSETQRNKGNFPGRFSGRQFSNSRSEMNVSTLELGDSALYLCASATDRHYGYTFGSGTRLTVV.